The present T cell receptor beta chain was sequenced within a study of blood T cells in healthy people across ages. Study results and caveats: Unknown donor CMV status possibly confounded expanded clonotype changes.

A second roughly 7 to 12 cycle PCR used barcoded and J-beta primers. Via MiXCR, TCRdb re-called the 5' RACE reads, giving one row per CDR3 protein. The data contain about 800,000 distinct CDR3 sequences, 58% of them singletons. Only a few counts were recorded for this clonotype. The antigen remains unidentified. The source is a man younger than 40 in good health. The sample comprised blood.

As DNA, the CDR3 is TGTGCCAGCAGCCGCTATAACACTGAAGCTTTCTTT. It is translated as CASSRYNTEAFF. The genes are TRBV27 and TRBJ1-1; D is unresolved. The CDR3 length is 12 residues. V dropped 6 bases and J dropped 2 bases, with 7 bases sitting between them. CDR1 is MNHEY, CDR2 SMNVEV, per germline (reference sequence).